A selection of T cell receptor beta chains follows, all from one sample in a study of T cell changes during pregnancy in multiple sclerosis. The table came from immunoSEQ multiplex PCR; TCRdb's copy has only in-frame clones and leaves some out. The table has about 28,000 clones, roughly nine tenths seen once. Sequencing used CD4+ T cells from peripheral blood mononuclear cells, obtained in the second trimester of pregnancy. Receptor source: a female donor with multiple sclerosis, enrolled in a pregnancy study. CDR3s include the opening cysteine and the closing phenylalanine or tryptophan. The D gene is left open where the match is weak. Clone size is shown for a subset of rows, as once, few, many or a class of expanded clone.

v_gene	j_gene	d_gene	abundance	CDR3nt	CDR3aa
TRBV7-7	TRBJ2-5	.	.	TGTGCTAGCAGCTTAGTCCAGCAAGAGACCCAGTACTTC	CASSLVQQETQYF
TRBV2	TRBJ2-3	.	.	TGTGCCAGCAACCGTGGGGGCGGGACAGCTAGCACAGATACGCAGTATTTT	CASNRGGGTASTDTQYF
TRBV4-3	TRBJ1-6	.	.	TGCGCCAGCAGCCAAGATCGATCGAGGGCGAATTCACCCCTCCACTTT	CASSQDRSRANSPLHF
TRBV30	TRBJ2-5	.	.	TGTGCCTGGAGTGGCGGGCCAGGGCGGGGGACCCAGTACTTC	CAWSGGPGRGTQYF
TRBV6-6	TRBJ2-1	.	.	TGTGCCAGCAGTTACTCGAGGGTATACAATGAGCAGTTCTTC	CASSYSRVYNEQFF
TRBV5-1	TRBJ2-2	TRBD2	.	TGCGCCAGCAGCATAGCGGGGGGGCACACCGGGGAGCTGTTTTTT	CASSIAGGHTGELFF
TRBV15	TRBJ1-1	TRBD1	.	TGTGCCACCAGCAGAGGGACAGGGAGCGGAACTGAAGCTTTCTTT	CATSRGTGSGTEAFF
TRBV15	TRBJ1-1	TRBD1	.	TGTGCCACCAGCCAACAGGGGCCAAACTTCGCTGAAGCTTTCTTT	CATSQQGPNFAEAFF
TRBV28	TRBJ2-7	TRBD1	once	TGTGCCAGCAGTTTATGGGGACAGGGCACCCACTACGAGCAGTACTTC	CASSLWGQGTHYEQYF
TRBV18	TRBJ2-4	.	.	TGTGCCAGCTCACCGCAGGGAGGAGAAAACATTCAGTACTTC	CASSPQGGENIQYF
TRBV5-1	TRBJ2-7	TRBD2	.	TGCGCCAGCAGCTGGGCGACTAGCGGGGGCTACGAGCAGTACTTC	CASSWATSGGYEQYF
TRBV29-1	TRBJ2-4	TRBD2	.	TGCAGCGTTTTAGCGGGAACAGCCAAAAACATTCAGTACTTC	CSVLAGTAKNIQYF
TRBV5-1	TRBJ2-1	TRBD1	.	TGCGCCAGCAGCTTAACCCCCAGGGGGCGCTTAGGTGAGCAGTTCTTC	CASSLTPRGRLGEQFF
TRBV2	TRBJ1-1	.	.	TGTGCCAGCAGTGTACAGGTCATGAACACTGAAGCTTTCTTT	CASSVQVMNTEAFF
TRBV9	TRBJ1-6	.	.	TGTGCCAGCAGCGTAGATGGTATTCCTGTCGGTTCACCCCTCCACTTT	CASSVDGIPVGSPLHF
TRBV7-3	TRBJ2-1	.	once	TGTGCCAGCAGCCCTGGGCGAGGGCGGTACAATGAGCAGTTCTTC	CASSPGRGRYNEQFF
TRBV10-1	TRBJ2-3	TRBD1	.	TGCGCCAGCAGTGGGACAGGGTCGGGGGATACGCAGTATTTT	CASSGTGSGDTQYF
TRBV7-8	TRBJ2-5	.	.	TGTGCCAGCAGCTTACGGGCGGGGACCCAGTACTTC	CASSLRAGTQYF
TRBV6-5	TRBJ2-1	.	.	TGTGCCAGCAGTTACTCGCAGATCTCCTACAATGAGCAGTTCTTC	CASSYSQISYNEQFF
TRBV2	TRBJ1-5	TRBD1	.	TGTGCCAGCAACAGGGACAGCAAACAGACCCAGCATTTT	CASNRDSKQTQHF
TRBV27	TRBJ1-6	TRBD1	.	TGTGCCAGCAGTTGGACAGGGTGGAATTCACCCCTCCACTTT	CASSWTGWNSPLHF
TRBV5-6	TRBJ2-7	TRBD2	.	TGTGCCAGCAGCCGTGGTACTTCTTTCGGGGAGGGGTACTTC	CASSRGTSFGEGYF
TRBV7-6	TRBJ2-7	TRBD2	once	TGTGCCAGCAGCTCGGGTCTAGCGGGGCGTACCTACGAGCAGTACTTC	CASSSGLAGRTYEQYF
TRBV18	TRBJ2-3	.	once	TGTGCCAGCTCACCCTTGCGGGGACTTGGCACAGATACGCAGTATTTT	CASSPLRGLGTDTQYF
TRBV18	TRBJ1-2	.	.	TGTGCCAGCTCACCTGGCCAGGATTACTATGGCTACACCTTC	CASSPGQDYYGYTF
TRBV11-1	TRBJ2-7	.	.	TGTGCCAGCAGCTTAGCGAGGGAGTCAGGTCCGTACTTC	CASSLARESGPYF
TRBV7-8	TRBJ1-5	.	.	TGTGCCAGCGGCCAGCCCCAGCATTTT	CASGQPQHF
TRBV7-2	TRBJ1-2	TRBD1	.	TGTGCCAGCAGCTTATTAGTGGACAGGGCGAGGGGCTACACCTTC	CASSLLVDRARGYTF
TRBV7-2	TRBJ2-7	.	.	TGTGCCAGCAGCTTATCCGGGGGTTCCTACGAGCAGTACTTC	CASSLSGGSYEQYF
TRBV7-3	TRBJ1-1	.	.	TGTGCCAGCAGCTACCTAGGGGGATTGAACACTGAAGCTTTCTTT	CASSYLGGLNTEAFF
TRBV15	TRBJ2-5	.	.	TGTGCCACCAGCAGGGGGCGCGAGACCCAGTACTTC	CATSRGRETQYF
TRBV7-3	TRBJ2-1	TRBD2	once	TGTGCCAGCAGCTTAAATATAGGGACTAGCGGGGGTGGGGACAATGAGCAGTTCTTC	CASSLNIGTSGGGDNEQFF
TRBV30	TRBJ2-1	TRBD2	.	TGTGCCTGGAGTCTAGGGCTAGCGGCCTACAATGAGCAGTTCTTC	CAWSLGLAAYNEQFF
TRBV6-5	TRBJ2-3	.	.	TGTGCCAGCAGTTACTCGGGCGGGGTAAGGGGTACGCAGTATTTT	CASSYSGGVRGTQYF
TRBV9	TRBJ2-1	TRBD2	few	TGTGCCAGCAGCGCCCCCCGTGGGTCTTCGGGGAGGGTCTCCTACAATGAGCAGTTCTTC	CASSAPRGSSGRVSYNEQFF
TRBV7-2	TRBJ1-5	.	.	TGTGCCAGCAGCTTACGGTTCGGAGGCAATCAGCCCCAGCATTTT	CASSLRFGGNQPQHF
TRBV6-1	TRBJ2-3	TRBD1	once	TGTGCCAGCAGTGCAGGGGGCTGGAGCACAGATACGCAGTATTTT	CASSAGGWSTDTQYF
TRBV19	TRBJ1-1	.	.	TGTGCCAGTAAGGACCGGAGGGACACTGAAGCTTTCTTT	CASKDRRDTEAFF
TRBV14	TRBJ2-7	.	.	TGTGCCAGCAGACAGGACTACGAGCAGTACTTC	CASRQDYEQYF
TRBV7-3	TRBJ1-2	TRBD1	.	TGTGCCAGCAGCCCCGGTGTAGGACAGGGGCACGGCTACACCTTC	CASSPGVGQGHGYTF
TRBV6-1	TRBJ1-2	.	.	TGTGCCAGCAGTGAGGGGGGGCCTTGGGGCTACACCTTC	CASSEGGPWGYTF
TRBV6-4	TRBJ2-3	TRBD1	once	TGTGCCAGCAGTGAGCCATCCGGGACAGGGGGTTACACAGATACGCAGTATTTT	CASSEPSGTGGYTDTQYF
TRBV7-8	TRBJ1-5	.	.	TGTGCCAGCAGCTTAGCTCGGGATCAGCCCCAGCATTTT	CASSLARDQPQHF
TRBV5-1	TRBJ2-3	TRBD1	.	TGCGCCAGCAGCTTGGGACAGGGTGGGGATACGCAGTATTTT	CASSLGQGGDTQYF
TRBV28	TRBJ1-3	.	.	TGTGCCAGCACCCCCTTAGCAGCTACTGGAAACACCATATATTTT	CASTPLAATGNTIYF
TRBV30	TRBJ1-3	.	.	TGTGCCTGGAGTGTCTCGGGAAGAAACACCATATATTTT	CAWSVSGRNTIYF